What follows describes a single TCR beta chain. Being one base from a much bigger clone, this may be a read error. The data were taken from a study of blood T cells in healthy people across ages. The authors ran a second PCR of 7 to 11 cycles using a sample-barcoded 5' primer and a J-beta primer mix. Each CDR3 protein is one row after TCRdb ran MiXCR on the 5' RACE reads. The sample carries around 1.7 million distinct CDR3 sequences, 25% to 30% recorded once. At least 6 million PBMCs were isolated per sample. CDR1 and CDR2 from the germline V gene are MGHRA and YSYEKL. Losses at the gene ends were 3 bases for V and 11 bases for J; bases not matched to a gene: 14. This CDR3 has 15 amino acids.

The sequenced sample consisted of blood. The chain is built from TRBV4-1 and TRBJ2-5; 8 bases fit TRBD1. The sequence came from a woman aged 25 to 39 in good health. The CDR3 DNA sequence: TGCGCCAGCAGCCAGTTGACAGGGGCAGTCAATGAGCAGTACTTC. Translation: CASSQLTGAVNEQYF.